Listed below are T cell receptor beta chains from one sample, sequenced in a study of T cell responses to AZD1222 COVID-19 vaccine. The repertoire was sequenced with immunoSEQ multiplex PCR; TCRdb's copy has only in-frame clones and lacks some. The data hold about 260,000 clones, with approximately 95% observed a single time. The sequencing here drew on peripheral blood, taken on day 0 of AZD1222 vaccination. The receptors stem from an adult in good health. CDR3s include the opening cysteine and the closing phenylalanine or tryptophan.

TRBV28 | CASKAGRRNEQYF
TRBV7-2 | CASSWQGSNQPQHF
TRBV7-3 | CASSLISSEDEQYF
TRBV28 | CASKVSGNQPQHF
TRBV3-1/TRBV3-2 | CASSQDRGIGPLHF
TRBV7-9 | CASSLAGGRVQYF
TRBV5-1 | CASSTQRSQSSYEQYF
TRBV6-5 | CASSYLGAGTDGYTF
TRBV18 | CASSPVPLRKMRNTEAFF
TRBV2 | CATGLASYEQYF
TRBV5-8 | CASKLGAAWGTRDGYTF
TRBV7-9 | CASSLGGQETQYF
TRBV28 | CASSRTSGGIETQYF
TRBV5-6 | CASSFRTAGETQYF
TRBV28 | CASSFLFTDRGLTDTQYF
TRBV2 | CASTLQGTQPQHF
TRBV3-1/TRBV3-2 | CASSQVEGYGYTF
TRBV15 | CATSRERGNTGELFF
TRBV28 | CASSLGVFTDTQYF
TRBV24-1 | CATSVGLGDQPQHF